This TCR beta chain was sequenced for a study of immune evolution from preneoplasia to lung adenocarcinoma. Study summary: HLA loss of heterozygosity: 6% to 7.5% AIS, around 16% MIA, more than 25% ADC, none AAH. The study's findings and limits: From normal lung to invasive adenocarcinoma, top clone frequencies appeared to decrease. Clonality was highest in normal lung, lower in later-stage lesions apparently.

J was trimmed by 4 bases and V by 0 bases; bases with no gene match: 19. Germline V gene data show CDR1 as MGHRA and CDR2 as YSYEKL. The length of the CDR3 is 21 residues. Clones were sequenced by immunoSEQ multiplex PCR, and TCRdb holds only the in-frame ones, with some missing. Here the sample spans about 4,900 clones, about 88% being singletons. Resections took place in Japan or China from 2014 to 2017. Comments on this clone: Its matching antigen is unknown.

The genes are TRBV4-1 and TRBJ2-1; TRBD1 aligns across 9 bases. The specimen sequenced was FFPE atypical adenomatous hyperplasia tissue from the lung. Specified subset: atypical adenomatous hyperplasia (AAH), lung preneoplasia. The origin of this receptor is a person between 65 and 79 years old with lung adenocarcinoma. This chain's CDR3 is CASSQERPWDRVRSEYNEQFF. In DNA form, the CDR3 reads TGCGCCAGCAGCCAAGAACGACCTTGGGACAGGGTAAGGTCGGAATACAATGAGCAGTTCTTC.